Below, 30 T cell receptor beta chains from the same sample are listed, as sequenced in a study of blood T cell repertoires in COVID-19. Libraries were prepared by immunoSEQ multiplex PCR; TCRdb keeps only in-frame clonotypes and omits some of them. The data hold about 370,000 clones, with roughly 90% observed a single time. The sample comprised peripheral blood. The receptors shown here come from a woman aged 25 to 45 with COVID-19, enrolled during active disease.

Ten or more counts support this clone. The rearrangement links TRBV30 to TRBJ1-1; 8 bases align to TRBD1. V gave up 2 bases and J gave up 3 bases; unmatched junction bases: 5. Germline V lookup: CDR1 GTSNPN, CDR2 SVGIG (reference sequence). CDR3 length: 14 residues. The CDR3 DNA reads TGTGCCTGGAGTAGGACAGGGCTGGACACTGAAGCTTTCTTT. Its translation is CAWSRTGLDTEAFF.

This chain links TRBV7-8 with TRBJ2-2; D is uncertain. V was clipped by 8 bases and J by 0 bases, with 10 bases between them. There are 14 residues in the CDR3. In germline, CDR1 is SGHVS, CDR2 FQNEAQ. The CDR3 reads CASWAFSNTGELFF. CDR3 sequence (DNA): TGTGCCAGCTGGGCCTTTTCGAACACCGGGGAGCTGTTTTTT.

This chain joins TRBV6-1 and TRBJ1-1; a weak D match, TRBD1 (5 bases). The germline CDR1 and CDR2 sequences are MNHNS and SASEGT. The CDR3 sequence is 16 residues long. V lost 0 bases and J 1 base, leaving 12 bases between the germline ends. Here the CDR3 reads CASSEAGAPPNTEAFF. The CDR3, as DNA: TGTGCCAGCAGTGAAGCAGGGGCCCCACCGAACACTGAAGCTTTCTTT.

V is TRBV6-5 and J is TRBJ1-1; TRBD1 is a possible D gene (5 bases). This CDR3 comprises 15 residues. Germline CDR1 and CDR2: MNHEY and SVGAGI. Trimming left V 7 bases short and J 5 bases short, with 20 bases between. The CDR3, as DNA: TGTGCCAGCACTCAAAAGGCAGGTGGGGGGACTGAAGCTTTCTTT. Its translation: CASTQKAGGGTEAFF.

This chain connects TRBV18 to TRBJ2-3; TRBD2 is a possible D gene (6 bases). Germline V gene sequence: CDR1 KGHSH, CDR2 LQKENI. Trimming took off 3 bases at V and 6 bases at J, with 10 bases between the two ends. The length of the CDR3 is 13 residues. CDR3 sequence (DNA): TGTGCCAGCTCACCGGACTACGTCGATACGCAGTATTTT. Translated: CASSPDYVDTQYF.

This chain links TRBV29-1 with TRBJ1-1; 9 nucleotides agree with TRBD1. This CDR3 region has 13 residues. V was pared by 7 bases and J by 1 base, with 4 bases of the junction left unmatched. CDR1 is SQVTM and CDR2 is ANQGSEA in the germline V gene. For the CDR3, the DNA is TGCAGCGCCGACAGGGGGAGGAACACTGAAGCTTTCTTT. This translates into CSADRGRNTEAFF.

The V and J genes are TRBV6-2 or TRBV6-3 and TRBJ2-1; D possibly corresponds to TRBD2 (6 bases). With 5 bases removed from V and 8 bases from J, the gap between germline ends came to 19 bases. The V gene's germline CDR1 is MNHEY and CDR2 SVGEGT. The CDR3 runs to 15 residues. The CDR3 is CASSADITWGDEQFF. CDR3 nucleotides: TGTGCCAGCAGTGCGGACATTACCTGGGGGGATGAGCAGTTCTTC.

V is TRBV12-3 or TRBV12-4 and J is TRBJ2-3, with D tentatively TRBD2 (6 bases). The CDR3 runs to 11 residues. Trimming removed 5 bases from V and 11 bases from J, with 11 bases in between. The CDR3 DNA follows: TGTGCCAGCAGTGTCCGGGACTGGCAGTATTTT. Its translation is CASSVRDWQYF.

This clone was detected only once. The chain links TRBV15 to TRBJ2-1; 14 nucleotides align to TRBD2. V gave up 3 bases and J gave up 6 bases; unmatched junction bases: 1. Germline CDR1 LNHNV, CDR2 YYDKDF (reference sequence). The CDR3 contains 15 residues. CDR3: CATSRGLAGANEQFF. The CDR3 DNA sequence: TGTGCCACCAGCAGGGGACTAGCGGGAGCCAATGAGCAGTTCTTC.

The J gene is TRBJ2-1, the V gene TRBV5-6; D perhaps matches TRBD2 (5 bases). Germline CDR1 SGHDT, CDR2 YYEEEE. V gave up 3 bases and J gave up 2 bases, with 18 bases separating them. This CDR3 has 17 residues. CDR3 sequence reads: CASSWRPLNEAYNEQFF. The CDR3 coding sequence is TGTGCCAGCAGCTGGAGGCCGCTGAACGAGGCCTACAATGAGCAGTTCTTC.

The V call is TRBV2, the J call TRBJ2-1; 9 nucleotides agree with TRBD2. The junction had 13 bases not matched to a gene; V was cut back by 11 bases and J by 5 bases. This CDR3 has 15 residues. Germline V CDR1 and CDR2: SNHLY, FYNNEI. The DNA of the CDR3 is TGTGCCGACACTCCCGGGACTAGCCGCCACAATGAGCAGTTCTTC. It yields the protein CADTPGTSRHNEQFF. Based on the CDR3 plus reference TRBV2 and TRBJ2-1, the full variable domain is EPEVTQTPSHQVTQMGQEVILRCVPISNHLYFYWYRQILGQKVEFLVSFYNNEISEKSEIFDDQFSVERPDGSNFTLKIRSTKLEDSAMYFCADTPGTSRHNEQFFGPGTRLTVL.

The chain employs TRBV2 and TRBJ2-2, with D possibly TRBD2 on 5 matching bases. Germline V gene sequence: CDR1 SNHLY, CDR2 FYNNEI. Trimming shortened V by 4 bases and J by 1 base, and 10 bases separated the two germline ends. The CDR3 consists of 15 residues. CDR3 protein: CASSVNAGNTGELFF. CDR3 DNA sequence: TGTGCCAGCAGTGTTAATGCGGGGAACACCGGGGAGCTGTTTTTT.

Written as DNA, the CDR3 is TGCGCCAGCAGCTTGGCTTCTGCAGGGGGCTTCGGGGTGGCTACGCAGTATTTT. Protein sequence: CASSLASAGGFGVATQYF. V usage is TRBV5-1 and J usage is TRBJ2-3, with 8 bases matching TRBD1. CDR3 size: 18 residues. The V gene's germline CDR1 is SGHRS and CDR2 YFSETQ. V lost 0 bases, J lost 8 bases, and 17 bases stayed unmatched.

CDR3 amino acids: CASSSGVLLDGYTF. The CDR3 coding sequence is TGTGCCAGCAGTTCAGGGGTCCTTTTAGATGGCTACACCTTC. V usage is TRBV28 and J usage is TRBJ1-2; a possible D gene is TRBD1 (6 bases). This CDR3 is built from 14 residues. V was trimmed by 4 bases and J by 6 bases, leaving 15 bases between them. Germline loops: CDR1 MDHEN, CDR2 SYDVKM.

This sequence joins TRBV27 and TRBJ2-1; tentative D call: TRBD1 (5 bases). The CDR3 length is 15 residues. V was trimmed by 3 bases and J by 3 bases, leaving 12 bases between them. Germline V CDR1 and CDR2: MNHEY, SMNVEV (reference sequence). The CDR3 is CASSFTAGNYNEQFF. CDR3 nucleotide sequence: TGTGCCAGCAGTTTCACCGCAGGGAACTACAATGAGCAGTTCTTC.

As concerns this clone: The sample holds other DNA sequences that translate to the same CDR3. The V call is TRBV19, the J call TRBJ1-2; a possible D gene is TRBD1 (6 bases). This CDR3 has 13 residues. V was clipped by 5 bases and J by 2 bases, with 9 bases between them. Germline CDR1 and CDR2: LNHDA and SQIVND (reference sequence). The CDR3 DNA follows: TGTGCCAGTAGTCCAAGGGGGAACTATGGCTACACCTTC. This sequence encodes CASSPRGNYGYTF.

The chain carries TRBV14 and TRBJ2-5, with TRBD2 matching over 11 bases. The germline V gene encodes CDR1 SGHDN and CDR2 FVKESK. The CDR3 is 16 residues long. With V trimmed by 4 bases and J by 4 bases, 8 bases remained unmatched. CDR3 sequence (DNA): TGTGCCAGCAGCCTGTCCCTAGCGGGAGGATTAGAGACCCAGTACTTC. Translating gives CASSLSLAGGLETQYF.

Comments on this clone: The junction departs from the called germline gene at one end, perhaps through a read error. This sequence joins TRBV11-3 and TRBJ2-2; 9 bases fit TRBD1. Germline V gene lookup returns CDR1 SGHNT and CDR2 YENEEA. The CDR3 contains 16 residues. The CDR3 bases are TGTGCCAGCGGCGGGGACAGGGATAATGACACCTGGGAGCTGTTTTTT. Translating gives CASGGDRDNDTWELFF.

The chain is built from TRBV27 and TRBJ2-1, with a tentative D call TRBD2 (6 bases). The CDR3 has 15 residues. Germline CDR1 MNHEY, CDR2 SMNVEV (reference sequence). Trimming removed 5 bases from V and 12 bases from J, with 23 bases in between. The CDR3 sequence is CASSPLGGTPGGQFF. CDR3 bases: TGTGCCAGCAGTCCGCTGGGCGGGACCCCCGGGGGGCAGTTCTTC.

CDR3 amino acids: CASSLPDQETQYF. CDR3 nucleotide sequence: TGCGCCAGCAGCCTACCGGACCAAGAGACCCAGTACTTC. The chain is built from TRBV5-1 and TRBJ2-5; no clear D. Germline assignment: CDR1 SGHRS and CDR2 YFSETQ. The CDR3 contains 13 residues. The germline V and J ends were trimmed by 4 bases and 0 bases, with 7 bases remaining between them.

CDR3 sequence reads: CASRFDRGGSNQPQHF. The CDR3 nucleotides are TGTGCCAGCAGATTCGACAGGGGAGGAAGCAATCAGCCCCAGCATTTT. The V gene is TRBV27, the J gene TRBJ1-5, with 8 positions matching TRBD1. The V gene end was trimmed by 6 bases and the J gene end by 1 base; junction bases not matched to a gene: 8. Germline CDR1 reads MNHEY; CDR2 reads SMNVEV (reference sequence). The length of the CDR3 is 16 residues.

The chain couples TRBV18 to TRBJ1-1, with D tentatively TRBD1 (5 bases). This CDR3 region has 16 residues. Germline CDR1 KGHSH, CDR2 LQKENI. Trimming removed 6 bases at V and 2 bases at J, with 19 bases between. The CDR3 DNA reads TGTGCCAGCTCGCGGGGTTTTGGGGGGTTAAACACTGAAGCTTTCTTT. Amino acid sequence: CASSRGFGGLNTEAFF.

This chain links TRBV7-8 with TRBJ2-1, with a possible D match to TRBD2 (6 bases). The V gene's germline CDR1 is SGHVS and CDR2 FQNEAQ. The ends were cut back, 6 bases at V and 7 bases at J, with 19 bases in the middle. The CDR3 totals 15 residues. Written as DNA, the CDR3 is TGTGCCAGCAGTCCCGCGGGGCCTTCCCCAAATGAGCAGTTCTTC. Amino acid sequence: CASSPAGPSPNEQFF.

This chain uses TRBV19 with TRBJ1-5, with D possibly TRBD1 on 5 matching bases. With 3 bases removed from V and 2 bases from J, the gap between germline ends came to 11 bases. The germline CDR1 and CDR2 sequences are LNHDA and SQIVND (reference sequence). The CDR3 runs 15 residues. The CDR3 DNA is TGTGCCAGTAGTATTGGCAGGGCGGGCAATCAGCCCCAGCATTTT. Its translation is CASSIGRAGNQPQHF.

The chain couples TRBV29-1 to TRBJ2-1, with 8 bases fitting TRBD1. Germline loops: CDR1 SQVTM, CDR2 ANQGSEA. The V and J ends lost 5 bases and 9 bases, in that order; junction bases with no gene match: 6. The CDR3 totals 12 residues. In nucleotides, the CDR3 is TGCAGCGTTAATACAGGGGGTGGTGAGCAGTTCTTC. This gives the protein CSVNTGGGEQFF.

V is TRBV30 and J is TRBJ1-2; tentative D call: TRBD1 (6 bases). Trimming removed 1 base from V and 4 bases from J, with 13 bases in between. The CDR3 sequence is 14 residues long. The germline V gene has CDR1 GTSNPN and CDR2 SVGIG (reference sequence). DNA for the CDR3: TGTGCCTGGAGTGGGGGGGGGCCCATCTATGGCTACACCTTC. It codes for CAWSGGGPIYGYTF.

The chain uses TRBV4-3 and TRBJ1-4; possibly TRBD1 for D (6 bases). Germline CDR1 reads LGHNA; CDR2 reads YSLEER. The CDR3 extends over 17 amino acids. With 3 bases removed from V and 5 bases from J, the gap between germline ends came to 19 bases. The CDR3: CASSQTLWGGANEKLFF. CDR3 DNA sequence: TGCGCCAGCAGCCAGACCCTATGGGGGGGCGCCAATGAAAAACTGTTTTTT.

The V call is TRBV9, the J call TRBJ2-3, with TRBD2 matching over 13 bases. Germline values: CDR1 SGDLS, CDR2 YYNGEE. This CDR3 has 18 residues. V trimming: 3 bases; J trimming: 0 bases; junction bases outside the gene matches: 7. Here the CDR3 DNA reads TGTGCCAGCAGCGGGCAGACTAGCGGGGGGACTAGCACAGATACGCAGTATTTT. Amino acids: CASSGQTSGGTSTDTQYF.

As to this clone: The germline gene is not matched at one end of the junction; a read error may be the cause. The chain uses TRBV7-7 and TRBJ2-1, with D perhaps matching TRBD2 (6 bases). CDR1 SSHAT and CDR2 FNYEAQ come from the germline V gene (reference sequence). The CDR3 extends over 18 amino acids. Here the CDR3 reads CASSLAPIRRGSYNEQFF. CDR3 DNA sequence: TGTGCTAGCAGCTTAGCCCCTATAAGGAGGGGCTCCTACAATGAGCAGTTCTTC. Full variable domain (missing parts from reference TRBV7-7 and TRBJ2-1): GAGVSQSPRYKVTKRGQDVTLRCDPISSHATLYWYQQALGQGPEFLTYFNYEAQPDKSGLPSDRFSAERPEGSISTLTIQRTEQRDSAMYRCASSLAPIRRGSYNEQFFGPGTRLTVL.

The chain uses TRBV6-2 or TRBV6-3 and TRBJ2-7, with a weak D call TRBD1 (6 bases). The CDR3 has 16 amino acids. V was pared by 2 bases and J by 1 base, with 15 bases between. Germline CDR1 reads MNHEY; CDR2 reads SVGEGT. CDR3 loop: CASSYTTGSGSYEQYV. The DNA for the CDR3 is TGTGCCAGCAGTTACACGACAGGATCCGGTTCCTACGAGCAGTACGTC.